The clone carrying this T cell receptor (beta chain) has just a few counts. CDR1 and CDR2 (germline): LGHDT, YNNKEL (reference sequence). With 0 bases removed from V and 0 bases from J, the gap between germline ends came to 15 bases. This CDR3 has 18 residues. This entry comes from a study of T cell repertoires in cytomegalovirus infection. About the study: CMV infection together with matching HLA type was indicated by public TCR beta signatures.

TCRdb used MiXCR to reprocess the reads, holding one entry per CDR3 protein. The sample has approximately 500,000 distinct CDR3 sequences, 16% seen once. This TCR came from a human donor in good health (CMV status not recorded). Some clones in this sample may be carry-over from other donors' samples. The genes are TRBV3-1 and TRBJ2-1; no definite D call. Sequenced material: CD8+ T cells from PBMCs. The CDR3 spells CASSQDLGRLSSYNEQFF. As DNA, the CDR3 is TGTGCCAGCAGCCAAGATCTGGGCAGACTGAGCTCCTACAATGAGCAGTTCTTC.